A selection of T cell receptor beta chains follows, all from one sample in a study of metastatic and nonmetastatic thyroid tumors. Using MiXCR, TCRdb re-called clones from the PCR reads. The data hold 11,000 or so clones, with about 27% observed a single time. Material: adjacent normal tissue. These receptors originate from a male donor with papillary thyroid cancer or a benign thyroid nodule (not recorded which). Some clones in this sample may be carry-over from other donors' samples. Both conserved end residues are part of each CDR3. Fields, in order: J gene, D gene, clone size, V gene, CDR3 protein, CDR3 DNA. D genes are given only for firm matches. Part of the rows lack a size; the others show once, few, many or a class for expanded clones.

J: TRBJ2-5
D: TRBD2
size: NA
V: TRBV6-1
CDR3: CASRPGLAGEETQYF
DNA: TGTGCCAGCAGGCCGGGACTAGCGGGTGAAGAGACCCAGTACTTC

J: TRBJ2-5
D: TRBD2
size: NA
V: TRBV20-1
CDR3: CSPDGPSGQETQYF
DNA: TGCAGCCCCGACGGTCCTAGCGGCCAAGAGACCCAGTACTTC

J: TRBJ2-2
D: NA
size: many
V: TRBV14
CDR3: CASSARSYTGELFF
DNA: TGTGCCAGCTCGGCGCGTAGCTACACCGGGGAGCTGTTTTTT

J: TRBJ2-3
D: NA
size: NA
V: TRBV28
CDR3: CVSVSGVTDTQYF
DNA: TGTGTCAGCGTCTCAGGAGTCACAGATACGCAGTATTTT

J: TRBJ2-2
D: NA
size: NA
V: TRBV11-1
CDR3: CASSANSDSSDTGELFF
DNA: TGTGCCAGCAGCGCCAATTCGGACAGTTCGGACACCGGGGAGCTGTTTTTT

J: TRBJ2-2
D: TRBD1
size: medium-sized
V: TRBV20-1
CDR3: CSASGQGADTGELFF
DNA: TGCAGTGCTAGCGGACAGGGGGCGGACACCGGGGAGCTGTTTTTT

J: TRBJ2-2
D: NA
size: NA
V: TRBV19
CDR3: CASSWMNTGELFF
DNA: TGTGCCAGTTCTTGGATGAACACCGGGGAGCTGTTTTTT

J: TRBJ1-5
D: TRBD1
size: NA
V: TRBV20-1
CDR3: CSARPIQGISNQPQHF
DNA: TGCAGTGCTAGACCAATACAGGGGATCTCGAATCAGCCCCAGCATTTT

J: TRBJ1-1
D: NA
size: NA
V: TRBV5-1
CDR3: CATSGGVTNTEAFF
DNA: TGCGCCACGAGCGGAGGGGTCACGAACACTGAAGCTTTCTTT

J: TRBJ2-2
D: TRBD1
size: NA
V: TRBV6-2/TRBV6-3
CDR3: CASSYPRTGGTGELFF
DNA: TGTGCCAGCAGTTACCCTCGGACAGGGGGAACCGGGGAGCTGTTTTTT